Shown below are 10 T cell receptor beta chains from a single sample sequenced in a study of blood T cell repertoires in COVID-19 (dated by TCRdb to about 2020). Receptors were amplified or captured by the immunoSEQ multiplex PCR assay. TCRdb carries this immuneACCESS record with in-frame sequences only. Its versions omit some clonotypes, under half of them owing to an unresolved V gene in the studies checked, with the rest unexplained. Here the sample has about 64,000 clones; more than 75% occur a single time. The top ten constitute 10% to 15% of the sample. Sequenced material: peripheral blood. Receptors were obtained from an older man with acute or convalescent COVID-19.

This chain uses TRBV3-1 (or the pseudogene TRBV3-2) with TRBJ2-5, with D perhaps matching TRBD1 (8 bases). Germline V gives CDR1 LGHDT, CDR2 YNNKEL (reference sequence). This CDR3 has 15 residues. The V and J ends lost 4 bases and 5 bases respectively, with 17 bases between them. CDR3 region: CASSRGQGGRETQYF. The CDR3 DNA reads as TGTGCCAGCAGCCGAGGACAGGGAGGGCGGGAGACCCAGTACTTC.

The V and J genes are TRBV7-9 and TRBJ1-1; 8 bases align to TRBD1. J lost 8 bases, V lost 1 base, and 6 bases had no gene match. Germline V gives CDR1 SEHNR, CDR2 FQNEAQ (reference sequence). The CDR3 extends over 14 amino acids. CDR3: CASSLERQGAEAFF. The CDR3 DNA sequence: TGTGCCAGCAGCTTAGAACGTCAGGGGGCCGAAGCTTTCTTT.

The V and J genes are TRBV7-9 and TRBJ1-2; D not certain. The CDR3 is 11 residues long. Trimming cost V 5 bases and J 8 bases, with 9 bases left between them. Germline V gene lookup returns CDR1 SEHNR and CDR2 FQNEAQ (reference sequence). The CDR3 DNA is TGTGCCAGCAGCGGTAGCGACGGCTACACCTTC. Translation: CASSGSDGYTF.

V and J are TRBV12-5 and TRBJ1-5, with D hard to call. The CDR3 spans 13 residues. V gave up 4 bases and J gave up 10 bases, with 14 bases separating them. Germline V lookup: CDR1 LGHNT, CDR2 FRNRAP. CDR3 coding DNA: TGTGCTAGTGGTTCTGGTGGAGTAGGCCCCCAGCATTTT. Translated: CASGSGGVGPQHF.

The CDR3 nucleotides are TGTGCCAGCAGCTTAACTCCAAACTACAATGAGCAGTTCTTC. As protein: CASSLTPNYNEQFF. This chain connects TRBV7-3 to TRBJ2-1; D not certain. V was clipped by 0 bases and J by 3 bases, with 6 bases between them. CDR1 and CDR2 (germline): SGHTA, FQGTGA. CDR3 length: 14 residues.

This chain joins TRBV19 and TRBJ2-2; 10 nucleotides align to TRBD2. The germline gives CDR1 LNHDA, CDR2 SQIVND (reference sequence). This CDR3 comprises 17 residues. V lost 3 bases and J lost 6; bases outside the gene matches: 10. For the CDR3, the DNA is TGTGCCAGTAGTATTGAACAGGGAGCGGGAGGGGCCGGGGAGCTGTTTTTT. This translates into CASSIEQGAGGAGELFF.

J is TRBJ1-1 and V is TRBV7-3; 7 bases map to TRBD1. CDR1 and CDR2 from the germline V gene are SGHTA and FQGTGA. The J segment lost 1 base and the V segment lost 5 bases, leaving 4 bases of the junction unmatched. This CDR3 spans 14 amino acids. The CDR3 reads CASSASGGNTEAFF. The CDR3 DNA reads as TGTGCCAGCAGCGCCTCAGGGGGGAACACTGAAGCTTTCTTT.

J is TRBJ2-1 and V is TRBV15, with 12 bases identical to TRBD2. V was clipped by 3 bases and J by 3 bases; unmatched bases: 3. The germline gives CDR1 LNHNV, CDR2 YYDKDF (reference sequence). CDR3 length: 16 amino acids. The CDR3 DNA reads TGTGCCACCAGCAGGGTGGGACTAGCGGGCTACAATGAGCAGTTCTTC. It specifies CATSRVGLAGYNEQFF.

The chain employs TRBV30 and TRBJ2-3; 11 bases line up with TRBD2. From germline, CDR1 is GTSNPN and CDR2 SVGIG (reference sequence). CDR3 size: 15 residues. The trim removed 1 base at V and 0 bases at J, leaving 0 bases unmatched. The CDR3 protein is CAWSGLAGSTDTQYF. Written as DNA, the CDR3 is TGTGCCTGGAGTGGACTAGCGGGGAGCACAGATACGCAGTATTTT.

The chain carries TRBV10-3 and TRBJ1-2; 7 bases agree with TRBD1. Germline V gene sequence: CDR1 ENHRY, CDR2 SYGVKD. The length of the CDR3 is 13 residues. The CDR3 sequence: CAFWRQGADGYTF. CDR3 coding DNA: TGTGCATTTTGGAGACAGGGAGCGGATGGCTACACCTTC.